A selection of T cell receptor beta chains follows, all from one sample in a study of blood T cell repertoires in COVID-19. Clones were read by immunoSEQ multiplex PCR, and TCRdb kept only the in-frame ones, dropping some. The sample consists of 130,000 or so clones, approximately 84% of them appearing once. What was sequenced was PBMCs or T cells enriched from blood (not recorded which). Receptors originate from a woman aged 45 to 65 with acute COVID-19. Both conserved end residues are trimmed from each CDR3.

v_gene,j_gene,CDR3aa
TRBV18,TRBJ2-7,ASSPSFGSVYEQY
TRBV4-2,TRBJ2-3,ASSQSLGGGSTDTQY
TRBV19,TRBJ1-2,ASSMDRGLTYGYT
TRBV2,TRBJ1-6,ASSKRRVQINSPLH
TRBV9,TRBJ1-2,ASSASGQGIYGYT
TRBV15,TRBJ1-2,ATSRGTDYGYT
TRBV21-1,TRBJ2-7,ASSKGAGLAGGIPNEQY
TRBV13,TRBJ2-3,ASSFSAGADTQY
TRBV5-4,TRBJ2-1,ASTSRTSVYNEQF
TRBV5-8,TRBJ1-1,ASSFYAGEAF
TRBV11-2,TRBJ2-5,ASSSERRGETQY
TRBV6-5,TRBJ2-7,ASSYSYGGRYEQY
TRBV30,TRBJ2-1,AWSKAGGSEQF
TRBV7-2,TRBJ2-1,ASSPSGNYNEQF
TRBV10-2,TRBJ2-2,ASGRQGASTGELF
TRBV7-2,TRBJ2-1,ASSLPRLAGRNEQF
TRBV20-1,TRBJ1-1,SAPMGGVAF
TRBV3-1/TRBV3-2,TRBJ1-1,ASSQDARVNTEAF
TRBV20-1,TRBJ2-1,SAITYNEQF
TRBV15,TRBJ1-2,ATSRDRHVYT
TRBV18,TRBJ2-1,ASSLRLNEQF
TRBV6-4,TRBJ1-6,ASSSTVNSPLH
TRBV9,TRBJ2-2,ASGKREVSNTGELF
TRBV7-8,TRBJ1-3,ASSPTGSGNTIY
TRBV9,TRBJ1-1,ASSAGGYTEAF
TRBV5-8,TRBJ2-1,ASSGPEGMQF
TRBV3-1/TRBV3-2,TRBJ1-5,ASSLSNQPQH
TRBV7-2,TRBJ2-3,ASSLGGGRGDTQY
TRBV12-5,TRBJ2-5,ASGLHSMYQETQY
TRBV11-2,TRBJ2-2,ASRKSGTAFPLNTGELF
TRBV4-1,TRBJ1-3,ASSQVSGRDGNTIY
TRBV30,TRBJ1-5,AWSMNGRNQPQH
TRBV4-2,TRBJ1-3,ASSRDIDISGNTIY
TRBV5-1,TRBJ2-7,ASSQGLGNYEQY
TRBV27,TRBJ2-3,ASSLRAGLMDTQY
TRBV11-3,TRBJ2-7,ASSQRARFYEQY
TRBV19,TRBJ1-5,ASSGTGSQPQH
TRBV6-1,TRBJ1-6,ASSPQGQGSALH
TRBV5-1,TRBJ2-7,ASSSYAGQGAYEQY
TRBV5-1,TRBJ2-1,AIPPELLHDPGKNNEQF
TRBV7-9,TRBJ2-1,ASSDAKLAMTSYNEQF
TRBV9,TRBJ2-3,ASSVDPPGASQDTQY
TRBV19,TRBJ1-5,ASSIGQGGQPQH
TRBV19,TRBJ2-1,ASRGTGTYNEQF
TRBV5-1,TRBJ2-1,ASSFEAGAYNEQF
TRBV15,TRBJ2-5,ATSGEKIAGKLQETQY
TRBV5-1,TRBJ2-2,ASSSGLAGGINTGELF
TRBV7-6,TRBJ2-2,ASSLRTGYGNTGELF
TRBV21-1,TRBJ1-3,ASSKAAQTRRGNTIY
TRBV7-2,TRBJ2-7,ASSPSGLAGEQY
TRBV19,TRBJ1-2,ASSTGTGFVVYGYT